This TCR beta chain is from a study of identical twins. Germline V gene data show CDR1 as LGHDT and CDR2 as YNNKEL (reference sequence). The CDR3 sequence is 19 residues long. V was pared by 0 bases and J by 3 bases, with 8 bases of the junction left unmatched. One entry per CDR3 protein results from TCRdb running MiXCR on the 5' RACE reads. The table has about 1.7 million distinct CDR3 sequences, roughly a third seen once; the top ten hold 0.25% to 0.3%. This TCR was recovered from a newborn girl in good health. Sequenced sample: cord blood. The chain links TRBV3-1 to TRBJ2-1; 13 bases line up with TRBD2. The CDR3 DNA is TGTGCCAGCAGCCAAGAGACTAGCGGGGGGACCCCCTACTACAATGAGCAGTTCTTC. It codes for CASSQETSGGTPYYNEQFF.